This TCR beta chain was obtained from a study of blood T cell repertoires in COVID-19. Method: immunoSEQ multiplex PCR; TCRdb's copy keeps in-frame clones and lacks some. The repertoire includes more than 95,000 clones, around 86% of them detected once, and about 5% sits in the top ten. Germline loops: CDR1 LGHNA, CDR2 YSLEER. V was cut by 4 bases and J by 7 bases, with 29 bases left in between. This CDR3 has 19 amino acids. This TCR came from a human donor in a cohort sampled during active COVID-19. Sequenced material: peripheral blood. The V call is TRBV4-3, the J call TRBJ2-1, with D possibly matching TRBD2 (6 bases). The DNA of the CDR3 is TGCGCCAGCAGCCTGTACTCCGGGGGTACCCCAGTGGATATTAATGAGCAGTTCTTC. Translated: CASSLYSGGTPVDINEQFF.